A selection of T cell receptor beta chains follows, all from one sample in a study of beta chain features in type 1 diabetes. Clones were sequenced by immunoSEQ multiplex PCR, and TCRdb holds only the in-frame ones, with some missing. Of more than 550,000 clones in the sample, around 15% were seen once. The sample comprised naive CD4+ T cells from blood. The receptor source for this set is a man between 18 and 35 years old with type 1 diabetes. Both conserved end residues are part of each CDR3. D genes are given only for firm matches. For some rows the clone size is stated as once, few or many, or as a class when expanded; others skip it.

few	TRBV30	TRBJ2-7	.	TGTGCCTGGAGTGTAGCAGGTGGCGAGCAGTACTTC	CAWSVAGGEQYF
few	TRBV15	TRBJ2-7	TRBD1	TGTGCCACCAGCAGAGATGGGACAGGCTCCTACGAGCAGTACTTC	CATSRDGTGSYEQYF
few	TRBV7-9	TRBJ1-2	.	TGTGCCAGCAGCCGAGACCAGGGTGAGGGCTATGGCTACACCTTC	CASSRDQGEGYGYTF
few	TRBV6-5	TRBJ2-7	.	TGTGCCAGCAGTTACTCCCGGGACCTTTCCTACGAGCAGTACTTC	CASSYSRDLSYEQYF
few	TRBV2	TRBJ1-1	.	TGTGCCAGCAGCGCCCCCAGGGATAACACTGAAGCTTTCTTT	CASSAPRDNTEAFF
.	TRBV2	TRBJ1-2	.	TGTGCCAGCAGTGAGAGGGCAGGTGAGGCTGGCTACACCTTC	CASSERAGEAGYTF
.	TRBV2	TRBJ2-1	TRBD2	TGTGCCAGCAGTGAAAGGGAGGGACTGGAGCAGTTCTTC	CASSEREGLEQFF
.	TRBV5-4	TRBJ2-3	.	TGTGCCGCCTGGACGGCTAAAGCAGCGGGTACGCAGTATTTT	CAAWTAKAAGTQYF
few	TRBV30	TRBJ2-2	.	TGTGCCTTAACCTCTGGCGGTGGCACCGGGGAGCTGTTTTTT	CALTSGGGTGELFF
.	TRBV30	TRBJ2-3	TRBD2	TGTGCCTGGAGCCTAACCCAACTAGCGACGCAGTATTTT	CAWSLTQLATQYF
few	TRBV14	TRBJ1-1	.	TGTGCCAGCAGCGGGGGACCTCTGGGTACTGAAGCTTTCTTT	CASSGGPLGTEAFF
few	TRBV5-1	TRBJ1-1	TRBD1	TGCGCCAGCAGCTTTGGACAGGCGAACACTGAAGCTTTCTTT	CASSFGQANTEAFF
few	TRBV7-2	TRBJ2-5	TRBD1	TGTGCCAGCAGCAGGGGGCCTGAGGAGACCCAGTACTTC	CASSRGPEETQYF
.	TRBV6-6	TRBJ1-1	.	TGTGCCAGCAGTCGGACCAGAGAAGCTTTCTTT	CASSRTREAFF
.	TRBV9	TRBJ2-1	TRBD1	TGTGCCAGCAGCGTAGCCGGGACAGGGGGTTACAATGAGCAGTTCTTC	CASSVAGTGGYNEQFF
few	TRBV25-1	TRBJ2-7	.	TGTGCCAGCAGTGGCGCGGGGTCCCTTTCCTACGAGCAGTACTTC	CASSGAGSLSYEQYF
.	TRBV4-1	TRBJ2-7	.	TGCGCCAGCAGCCAAGACCTACAGGGTTACTACGAGCAGTACTTC	CASSQDLQGYYEQYF
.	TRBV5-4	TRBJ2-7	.	TGTGCCAGCAGCTTGGGAGGGGGCTACGAGCAGTACTTC	CASSLGGGYEQYF
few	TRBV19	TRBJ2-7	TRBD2	TGTGCCAGTAGTATACGGGAGGCCGAGCAGTACTTC	CASSIREAEQYF
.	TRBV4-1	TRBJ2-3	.	TGCGCCAGCAGCCTACCTCGGGCCCAGACCGGAGATACGCAGTATTTT	CASSLPRAQTGDTQYF
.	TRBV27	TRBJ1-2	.	TGTGCCAGCAGTTTAAGGGGATTCTATGGCTACACCTTC	CASSLRGFYGYTF
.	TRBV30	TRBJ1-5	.	TGTGCCTGGAGTCAAGGGGTCCGGCAGCCCCAGCATTTT	CAWSQGVRQPQHF
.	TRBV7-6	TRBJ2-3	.	TGTGCCAGCAGCGAACTGGGACAACCTCTCACAGATACGCAGTATTTT	CASSELGQPLTDTQYF
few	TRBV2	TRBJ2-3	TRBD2	TGTGCCAGCAGCACCCCGCTAGCGGCCAGCACAGATACGCAGTATTTT	CASSTPLAASTDTQYF
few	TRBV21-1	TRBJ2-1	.	TGTGCCAGCAGCAAAGAGGCTAGCGGGGGATCCTACAATGAGCAGTTCTTC	CASSKEASGGSYNEQFF
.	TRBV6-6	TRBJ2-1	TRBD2	TGTGCCAGCAGCGACGGGACTAGCGGGAACAATGAGCAGTTCTTC	CASSDGTSGNNEQFF